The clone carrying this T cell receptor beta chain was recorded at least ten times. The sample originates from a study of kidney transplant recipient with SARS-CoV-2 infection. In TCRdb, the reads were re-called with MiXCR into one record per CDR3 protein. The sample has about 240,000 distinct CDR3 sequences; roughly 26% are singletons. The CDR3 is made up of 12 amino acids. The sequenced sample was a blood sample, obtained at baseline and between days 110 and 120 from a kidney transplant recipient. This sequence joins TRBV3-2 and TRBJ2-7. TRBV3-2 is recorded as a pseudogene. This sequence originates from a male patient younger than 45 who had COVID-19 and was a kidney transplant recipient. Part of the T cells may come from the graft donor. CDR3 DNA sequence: TGTGCCAGCAGCCAATCAAGTTACGAGCAGTACTTC. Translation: CASSQSSYEQYF.